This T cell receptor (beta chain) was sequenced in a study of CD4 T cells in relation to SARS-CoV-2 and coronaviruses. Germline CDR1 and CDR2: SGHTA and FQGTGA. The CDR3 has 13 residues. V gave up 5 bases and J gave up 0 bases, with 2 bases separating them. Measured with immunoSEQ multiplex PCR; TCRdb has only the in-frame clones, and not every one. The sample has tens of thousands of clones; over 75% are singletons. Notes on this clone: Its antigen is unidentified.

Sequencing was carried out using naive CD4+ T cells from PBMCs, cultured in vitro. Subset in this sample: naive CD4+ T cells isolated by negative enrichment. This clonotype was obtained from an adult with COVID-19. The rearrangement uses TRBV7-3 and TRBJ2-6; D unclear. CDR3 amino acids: CASSRSGANVLTF. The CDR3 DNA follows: TGTGCCAGCAGCCGCTCTGGGGCCAACGTCCTGACTTTC.